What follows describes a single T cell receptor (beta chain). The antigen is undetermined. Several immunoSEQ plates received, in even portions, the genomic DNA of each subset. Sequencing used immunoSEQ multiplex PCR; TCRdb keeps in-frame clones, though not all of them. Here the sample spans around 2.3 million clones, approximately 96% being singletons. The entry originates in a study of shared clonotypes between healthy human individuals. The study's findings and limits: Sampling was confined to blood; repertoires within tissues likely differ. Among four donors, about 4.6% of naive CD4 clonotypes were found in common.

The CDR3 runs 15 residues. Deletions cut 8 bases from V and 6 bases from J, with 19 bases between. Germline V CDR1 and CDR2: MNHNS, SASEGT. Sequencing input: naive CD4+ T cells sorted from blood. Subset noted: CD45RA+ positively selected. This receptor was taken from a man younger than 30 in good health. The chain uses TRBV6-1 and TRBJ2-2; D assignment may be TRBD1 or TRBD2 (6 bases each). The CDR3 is CASGRRTGWAGELFF. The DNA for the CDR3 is TGTGCCAGCGGGAGGAGAACAGGGTGGGCCGGGGAGCTGTTTTTT.